The source of this T cell receptor (beta chain) is a study of CD8+CD57+ T cells in acquired aplastic anemia. Study summary: For CD4+ cells, healthy donors had an average of about 9.9 million reads. Notes on the study in general: Patients and controls turned out to have roughly 29 CD8+ CDR3 sequences in common.

TCR beta VDJ and CDR3 profiling used genomic DNA as template. TCRdb redid the calling of the reads with MiXCR, one entry per CDR3 protein. The table records under 250,000 distinct CDR3 sequences, roughly 35% of them present only once. As to this clonotype: What it recognizes is unknown.

V lost 7 bases, J lost 2 bases, and 12 bases lay in between. Germline CDR1 is SNHLY and CDR2 is FYNNEI. The CDR3 has 14 amino acids. The receptor was derived from a human donor in good health, serving as a control. V is TRBV2 and J is TRBJ2-1, with a tentative D call TRBD1 (6 bases). Input material: sorted CD4+, CD8+, or CD8+CD57+ T cells (not recorded which) from PBMCs. CDR3 bases: TGTGCCAGCACTAGGACAGCCCCCTACAATGAGCAGTTCTTC. Protein product: CASTRTAPYNEQFF.